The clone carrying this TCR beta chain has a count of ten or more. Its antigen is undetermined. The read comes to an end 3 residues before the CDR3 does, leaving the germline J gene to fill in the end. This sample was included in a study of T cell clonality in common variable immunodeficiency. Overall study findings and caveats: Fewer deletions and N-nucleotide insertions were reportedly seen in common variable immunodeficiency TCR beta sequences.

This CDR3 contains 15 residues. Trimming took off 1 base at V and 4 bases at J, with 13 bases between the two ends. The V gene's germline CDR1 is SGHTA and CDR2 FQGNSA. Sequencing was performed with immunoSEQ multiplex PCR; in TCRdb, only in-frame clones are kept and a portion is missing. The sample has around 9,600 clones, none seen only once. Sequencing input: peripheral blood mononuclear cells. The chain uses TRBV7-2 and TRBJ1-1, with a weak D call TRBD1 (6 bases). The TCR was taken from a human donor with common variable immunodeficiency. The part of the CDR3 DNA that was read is TGTGCCAGCAGCTTAGTAGGAGGGGGATCCACTGAA. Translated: CASSLVGGGSTE. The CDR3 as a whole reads CASSLVGGGSTEAFF.